This T cell receptor (beta chain) was sequenced for a study of blood T cell repertoires in COVID-19. About the research overall: The analysed material was cDNA or gDNA that came from T cells, B-cell-depleted T cells, or PBMCs.

This clone was observed a single time. Participants spanned ages about 18 to 95 years and resided in roughly 26 US areas. Germline assignment: CDR1 LNHDA and CDR2 SQIVND (reference sequence). Deletions cut 6 bases from V and 5 bases from J, with 13 bases between. The CDR3 extends over 14 amino acids. Sequencing was performed with immunoSEQ multiplex PCR; in TCRdb, only in-frame clones are kept and a portion is missing. The data contain over 150,000 clones, approximately 85% of them singletons. This sequence originates from a man aged 35-49 years who had recovered from COVID-19. The J gene is TRBJ1-4, the V gene TRBV19; tentatively, D is TRBD1 (5 bases). Sequenced input: PBMCs or T cells enriched from blood (not recorded which). In DNA form, the CDR3 reads TGTGCCAGTAGGATGGGGCCGCCGAATGAAAAACTGTTTTTT. As protein: CASRMGPPNEKLFF.